Following are 9 T cell receptor beta chains from one sample sequenced in a study of beta chain features in type 1 diabetes. What was sequenced were expressed TCRB transcripts, since all of the isolated RNA had been reverse transcribed. TCRdb's copy holds only in-frame clones and misses some; the assay was immunoSEQ multiplex PCR. Seen here are fewer than 900,000 clones, roughly 15% observed once, and the top ten hold about 0.02%. The sample was naive CD4+ T cells from blood. These receptors were obtained from a woman younger than 30 in good health.

The chain uses TRBV2 and TRBJ2-1; D unresolved. The CDR3 runs 15 residues. Trimming cost V 2 bases and J 0 bases, with 8 bases left between them. The V gene's germline CDR1 is SNHLY and CDR2 FYNNEI. The CDR3 region is CASSEWGSSYNEQFF. The CDR3, as DNA: TGTGCCAGCAGTGAATGGGGTAGCTCCTACAATGAGCAGTTCTTC.

This clone was counted between two and nine times. The chain employs TRBV6-1 and TRBJ2-7; D is unresolved. The ends were cut back, 1 base at V and 0 bases at J, with 7 bases in the middle. The V gene's germline CDR1 is MNHNS and CDR2 SASEGT. The CDR3 runs to 14 residues. The chain's CDR3 is CASSEVGRSYEQYF. For the CDR3, the DNA is TGTGCCAGCAGTGAAGTTGGACGCTCCTACGAGCAGTACTTC.

Only a few counts were recorded for this clone. The chain couples TRBV6-6 to TRBJ2-7; TRBD2 agrees at 14 bases. The V and J ends lost 2 bases and 7 bases, in that order; junction bases with no gene match: 7. CDR1 is MNHNY and CDR2 is SVGAGI in the germline V gene (reference sequence). The CDR3 runs to 16 residues. CDR3 protein: CASSYGGTSGSYEQYF. The CDR3 bases are TGTGCCAGCAGTTACGGCGGGACTAGCGGGAGTTATGAGCAGTACTTC.

The chain links TRBV27 to TRBJ2-1, with 12 positions matching TRBD1. Germline assignment: CDR1 MNHEY and CDR2 SMNVEV (reference sequence). The CDR3 extends over 18 amino acids. J was trimmed by 1 base and V by 7 bases; bases with no gene match: 11. The CDR3 loop is CASTRDRGLGMSYNEQFF. CDR3 sequence (DNA): TGTGCCAGCACCCGGGACAGGGGGCTCGGTATGTCCTACAATGAGCAGTTCTTC.

The chain recombines TRBV29-1 with TRBJ2-7; 8 positions match TRBD2. The length of the CDR3 is 14 residues. Trimming cost V 5 bases and J 0 bases; bases outside gene matches: 6. Germline V gives CDR1 SQVTM, CDR2 ANQGSEA. CDR3 region: CSVLVAGSSYEQYF. Written as DNA, the CDR3 is TGCAGCGTTCTAGTAGCGGGGAGCTCCTACGAGCAGTACTTC.

This clone came up a few times. The V call is TRBV7-2, the J call TRBJ1-2, with 8 bases lining up with TRBD1. Germline assignment: CDR1 SGHTA and CDR2 FQGNSA. V lost 4 bases to trimming and J lost 2 bases; unmatched junction nucleotides: 3. The CDR3 is 14 amino acids. CDR3 DNA sequence: TGTGCCAGCAGCTCCGGACAGGGCAACTATGGCTACACCTTC. Translating gives CASSSGQGNYGYTF.

This clone appeared a few times. The V and J genes are TRBV6-1 and TRBJ1-5; D is undetermined. V lost 2 bases and J 6 bases, leaving 8 bases between the germline ends. The CDR3 is made up of 13 amino acids. Per germline, CDR1 MNHNS and CDR2 SASEGT. The CDR3 DNA sequence: TGTGCCAGCAGTGAACGGGAGGGTCAGCCCCAGCATTTT. It specifies CASSEREGQPQHF.

The J gene is TRBJ2-1, the V gene TRBV7-2; no definite D call. The V and J ends lost 2 bases and 6 bases respectively, with 14 bases between them. There are 15 residues in the CDR3. Germline CDR1 reads SGHTA; CDR2 reads FQGNSA. The CDR3 spells CASSLIGTSANEQFF. CDR3 in DNA: TGTGCCAGCAGCTTAATTGGTACTTCTGCCAATGAGCAGTTCTTC.

This clone was picked up a small number of times. The CDR3 protein is CASSIESPSSYNEQFF. CDR3 in DNA: TGTGCCAGTAGTATAGAAAGCCCGAGCTCCTACAATGAGCAGTTCTTC. The chain carries TRBV19 and TRBJ2-1; D is unclear. Per the germline V gene, CDR1 is LNHDA and CDR2 is SQIVND (reference sequence). V was clipped by 0 bases and J by 0 bases, with 9 bases between them. The CDR3 loop spans 16 amino acids.